This T cell receptor (beta chain) was observed in a study of blood T cell repertoires in COVID-19. For the study at large: Researchers got acute and convalescent COVID-19 samples from the United States, Italy and Spain. The analysed material was cDNA or gDNA that came from T cells, B-cell-depleted T cells, or PBMCs.

Germline loops: CDR1 SGHRS, CDR2 YFSETQ. The V end lost 1 base, the J end lost 4 bases, and 6 bases lay between the germline ends. CDR3 size: 13 residues. As processed by the authors: Quantification of nucleated cells was approximated via reference gene primer amplification. TCRdb's table, derived via immunoSEQ multiplex PCR, lists solely in-frame clones and lacks some. That table is the source of V, J and clone size, and D and trimming were worked out from the DNA. Of over 150,000 clones detected, just over 90% appear once; the ten largest clones hold 2% to 3%. This clone was counted a single time. The sequence came from a man aged 18 to 29 with acute or convalescent COVID-19. This chain links TRBV5-1 with TRBJ1-3; D gene ambiguous. The sample comprised peripheral blood. The CDR3 here is CASSLSLGNTIYF. The CDR3 DNA follows: TGCGCCAGCAGCTTGTCGCTAGGAAACACCATATATTTT.